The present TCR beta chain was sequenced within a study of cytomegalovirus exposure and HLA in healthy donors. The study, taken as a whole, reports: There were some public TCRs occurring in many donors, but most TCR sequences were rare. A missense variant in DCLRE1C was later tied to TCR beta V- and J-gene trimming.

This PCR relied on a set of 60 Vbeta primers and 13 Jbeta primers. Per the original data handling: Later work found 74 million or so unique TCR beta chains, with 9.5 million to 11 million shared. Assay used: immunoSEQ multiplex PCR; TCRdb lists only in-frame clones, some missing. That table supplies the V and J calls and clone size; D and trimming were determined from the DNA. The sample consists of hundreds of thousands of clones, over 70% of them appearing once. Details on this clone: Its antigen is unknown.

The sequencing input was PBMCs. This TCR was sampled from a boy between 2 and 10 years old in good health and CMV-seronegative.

CDR3 DNA sequence: TGCGCCAGCAGCCAAGGGGGTACCGGGGGCAATCAGCCCCAGCATTTT. Its protein is CASSQGGTGGNQPQHF. The chain is built from TRBV4-1 and TRBJ1-5; D is undetermined. The CDR3 length is 16 residues. Germline-derived CDR1 and CDR2 are MGHRA and YSYEKL. V lost 1 base, J lost 2 bases, and 12 bases lay in between.